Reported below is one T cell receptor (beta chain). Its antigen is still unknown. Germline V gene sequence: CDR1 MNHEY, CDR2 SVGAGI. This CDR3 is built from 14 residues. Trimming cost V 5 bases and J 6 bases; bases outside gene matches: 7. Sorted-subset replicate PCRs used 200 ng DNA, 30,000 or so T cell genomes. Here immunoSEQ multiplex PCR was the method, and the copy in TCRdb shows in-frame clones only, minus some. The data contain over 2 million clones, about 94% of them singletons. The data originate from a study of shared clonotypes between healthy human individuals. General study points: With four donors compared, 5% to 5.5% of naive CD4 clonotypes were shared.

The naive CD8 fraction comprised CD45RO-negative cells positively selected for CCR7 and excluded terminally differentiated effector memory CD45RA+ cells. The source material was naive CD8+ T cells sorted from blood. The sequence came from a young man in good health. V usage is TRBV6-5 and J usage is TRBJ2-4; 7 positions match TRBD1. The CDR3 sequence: CASSTGTVRNIQYF. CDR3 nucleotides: TGTGCCAGCAGTACCGGGACAGTGAGAAACATTCAGTACTTC.